The present T cell receptor (beta chain) was sequenced within a study of blood T cell repertoires in COVID-19. Study at large: Collection of acute and convalescent COVID-19 samples took place in the United States, Italy and Spain.

This CDR3 has 17 residues. V lost 6 bases and J lost 4; bases outside the gene matches: 17. CDR1 MNHEY and CDR2 SVGEGT come from the germline V gene. Authors' analysis steps: Quantification of nucleated cells was approximated via reference gene primer amplification. Libraries were prepared by immunoSEQ multiplex PCR; TCRdb keeps only in-frame clonotypes and omits some of them. For V, J and clone size, that table is used; D and trimming come from the DNA. The sample holds over 200,000 clones; 70% to 90% are singletons and the top ten take 9.5% to 15%. This receptor was taken from a woman aged 18-35 years who had recovered from COVID-19. The sequenced sample was peripheral blood. The rearrangement joins TRBV6-2 or TRBV6-3 to TRBJ2-7, with 8 bases matching TRBD2. This CDR3 is CASSPTAGVGLQYEQYF. CDR3 nucleotide sequence: TGTGCCAGCAGCCCTACAGCGGGAGTGGGTCTACAATACGAGCAGTACTTC.